These 3 T cell receptor beta chains were sequenced from one sample in a study of post-analysis software for immune sequencing data. Overall study results and limits: The five TRBV segments detected at higher frequency in patients than in controls included TRBV5-6, TRBV5-1 and TRBV20-1.

Unique molecular identifiers tagged the TCR beta cDNA libraries. TCRdb reprocessed the PCR reads via MiXCR and lists one record per CDR3 protein. This table has approximately 630,000 distinct CDR3 sequences, 55% to 60% appearing once. The antigens for these receptors are not known. The material sequenced was blood. The receptors originated from a girl aged 2-15 years with multiple sclerosis.

The CDR3 sequence: CASSWTSPTDTQYF. The CDR3 region has the DNA TGTGCCAGCAGTTGGACTAGCCCCACCGATACGCAGTATTTT. The chain recombines TRBV12-3 or TRBV12-4 with TRBJ2-3; 8 bases are a match to TRBD2. Germline trimming cut 4 bases from V and 6 bases from J; bases unmatched to any gene: 6. CDR3 length equals 14 residues.

The V gene is TRBV11-2, the J gene TRBJ2-5; D is unclear. The CDR3 loop spans 15 amino acids. Trimming left V 0 bases short and J 2 bases short, with 10 bases between. Germline V lookup: CDR1 SGHAT, CDR2 FQNNGV. The DNA of the CDR3 is TGTGCCAGCAGCTTAGAGATAGGCAGTCAAGAGACCCAGTACTTC. This encodes CASSLEIGSQETQYF.

This chain links TRBV20-1 with TRBJ2-5; D gene unclear. This CDR3 spans 15 amino acids. Germline V gives CDR1 DFQATT, CDR2 SNEGSKA (reference sequence). With 6 bases removed from V and 0 bases from J, the gap between germline ends came to 17 bases. In DNA form, the CDR3 reads TGCAGTGCCTTAGACGGCCAGAGTTACCAAGAGACCCAGTACTTC. It specifies CSALDGQSYQETQYF.